The 21 T cell receptor beta chains in this list originate from one sample, sequenced in a study of blood T cell repertoires in COVID-19. Clones were read by immunoSEQ multiplex PCR, and TCRdb kept only the in-frame ones, dropping some. The repertoire holds 200,000 to 300,000 clones, with over 70% as singletons. Sequencing was carried out using peripheral blood. These receptors all stem from a man aged 35 to 55 with acute or convalescent COVID-19.

The chain is built from TRBV19 and TRBJ2-7; D remains unclear. This CDR3 is built from 13 residues. CDR1 is LNHDA, CDR2 SQIVND, per germline (reference sequence). V dropped 6 bases and J dropped 5 bases, with 14 bases sitting between them. CDR3 in DNA: TGTGCCAGTAGGGCGGCGGTACGCAACGAGCAGTACTTC. Translation gives CASRAAVRNEQYF.

This chain uses TRBV30 with TRBJ1-2, with TRBD1 matching 11 bases. Germline lookup yields CDR1 GTSNPN and CDR2 SVGIG (reference sequence). The trim removed 2 bases at V and 1 base at J, leaving 3 bases unmatched. CDR3 length: 15 amino acids. CDR3 region: CAWSRDRGFNYGYTF. As DNA, the CDR3 is TGTGCCTGGAGTCGGGACAGGGGGTTTAACTATGGCTACACCTTC.

This chain links TRBV12-3 or TRBV12-4 with TRBJ1-1, with D possibly TRBD1 on 5 matching bases. This CDR3 region has 12 residues. Trimming removed 5 bases at V and 8 bases at J, with 12 bases between. The DNA of the CDR3 is TGTGCCAGCAGTCGAAGACAGCGAGAAGCTTTCTTT. Encoded protein: CASSRRQREAFF.

The J gene is TRBJ2-7, the V gene TRBV3-1 (or the pseudogene TRBV3-2); TRBD2 agrees at 16 bases. This CDR3 contains 16 residues. With 4 bases clipped from V and 3 bases from J, the junction kept 3 bases outside the gene matches. CDR1 LGHDT and CDR2 YNNKEL come from the germline V gene (reference sequence). In nucleotides, the CDR3 is TGTGCCAGCAGCCCTGGGACTAGCGGGAGGGTCTACGAGCAGTACTTC. Its translation is CASSPGTSGRVYEQYF.

This chain connects TRBV10-3 to TRBJ1-4; 7 bases agree with TRBD1. Germline V gene sequence: CDR1 ENHRY, CDR2 SYGVKD. The CDR3 extends over 14 amino acids. Unmatched junction bases numbered 5, after V lost 6 bases and J lost 4 bases. The CDR3 DNA reads as TGTGCCATCAGACCAGGGGGGATTAATGAAAAACTGTTTTTT. This codes for CAIRPGGINEKLFF.

V usage is TRBV7-2 and J usage is TRBJ2-1, with 8 bases identical to TRBD2. Germline CDR1 and CDR2: SGHTA and FQGNSA. V shed 2 bases and J 4 bases; nucleotides not matched to a gene: 7. CDR3 length equals 16 residues. The CDR3 loop reads CASSLSGGSFYNEQFF. The CDR3 region has the DNA TGTGCCAGCAGCTTAAGCGGGGGCTCTTTTTACAATGAGCAGTTCTTC.

The rearrangement uses TRBV5-4 and TRBJ2-4; possible D gene TRBD1, 6 bases. Germline CDR1 reads SGHNT; CDR2 reads YYREEE (reference sequence). The CDR3 extends over 17 amino acids. Trimming removed 0 bases at V and 1 base at J, with 14 bases between. CDR3 residues: CASSLGGGRAAKNIQYF. CDR3 coding DNA: TGTGCCAGCAGCTTGGGTGGGGGCAGGGCCGCCAAAAACATTCAGTACTTC. The full variable domain, rest sourced from reference TRBV5-4 and TRBJ2-4, is ETGVTQSPTHLIKTRGQQVTLRCSSQSGHNTVSWYQQALGQGPQFIFQYYREEENGRGNFPPRFSGLQFPNYSSELNVNALELDDSALYLCASSLGGGRAAKNIQYFGAGTRLSVL.

CDR3 loop: CASSLEWVGETQYF. The CDR3 DNA reads as TGCGCCAGCAGCTTGGAGTGGGTCGGGGAGACCCAGTACTTC. The chain joins TRBV5-1 to TRBJ2-5; D is unclear. The germline V gene has CDR1 SGHRS and CDR2 YFSETQ. V lost 0 bases, J lost 5 bases, and 11 bases lay in between. This CDR3 has 14 residues.

This clone was observed a handful of times. The chain uses TRBV6-5 and TRBJ1-2; maybe TRBD1 (6 bases). Germline V gene lookup returns CDR1 MNHEY and CDR2 SVGAGI. V dropped 3 bases and J dropped 7 bases, with 15 bases sitting between them. The CDR3 sequence is 14 residues long. The CDR3 coding sequence is TGTGCCAGCAGTTATTGGGGGGGGGCAGTTGGCTACACCTTC. It translates to CASSYWGGAVGYTF.

This rearrangement joins TRBV19 to TRBJ1-2; a possible D gene is TRBD1 (6 bases). Trimming took off 5 bases at V and 4 bases at J, with 26 bases between the two ends. Germline-derived CDR1 and CDR2 are LNHDA and SQIVND (reference sequence). The CDR3 sequence is 18 residues long. CDR3 coding DNA: TGTGCCAGTAGTTTCCGAGGGACACTTGTCTCAAATTCCTATGGCTACACCTTC. Amino acid sequence: CASSFRGTLVSNSYGYTF.

The gene calls are TRBV4-3 and TRBJ1-1, with D possibly TRBD1 on 5 matching bases. This CDR3 region has 15 residues. The V end lost 0 bases, the J end lost 3 bases, and 11 bases lay between the germline ends. Germline V gene sequence: CDR1 LGHNA, CDR2 YSLEER. The CDR3 spells CASSQDGGEDTEAFF. DNA for the CDR3: TGCGCCAGCAGCCAAGACGGAGGGGAGGACACTGAAGCTTTCTTT.

The rearrangement uses TRBV3-1 (or the pseudogene TRBV3-2) and TRBJ2-1, with TRBD2 matching 14 bases. Germline V gene lookup returns CDR1 LGHDT and CDR2 YNNKEL (reference sequence). This CDR3 is built from 18 residues. The J segment lost 3 bases and the V segment lost 0 bases, leaving 4 bases of the junction unmatched. The DNA for the CDR3 is TGTGCCAGCAGCCAAGAAGGACTAGCGGGAGGTATCTACAATGAGCAGTTCTTC. Protein sequence: CASSQEGLAGGIYNEQFF.

This chain joins TRBV28 and TRBJ2-7; a possible D gene is TRBD1 (5 bases). Germline loops: CDR1 MDHEN, CDR2 SYDVKM. The CDR3 loop spans 17 amino acids. Deletions cut 2 bases from V and 1 base from J, with 18 bases between. In DNA form, the CDR3 reads TGTGCCAGCAGTTTAAGCCAGGGATCCTTATTGTCCTACGAGCAGTACTTC. Amino acid sequence: CASSLSQGSLLSYEQYF.

This clone was detected only a few times. The chain recombines TRBV12-3 or TRBV12-4 with TRBJ1-1; D gene uncertain. The CDR3 loop spans 11 amino acids. Trimming cost V 6 bases and J 7 bases, with 9 bases left between them. The chain's CDR3 is CASSEVREAFF. The CDR3 DNA follows: TGTGCCAGCAGCGAGGTACGTGAAGCTTTCTTT.

The chain couples TRBV25-1 to TRBJ1-4, with 7 bases aligning to TRBD1. V lost 5 bases and J lost 3; bases outside the gene matches: 3. The germline gives CDR1 MGHDK, CDR2 SYGVNS. The length of the CDR3 is 14 residues. The CDR3 nucleotides are TGTGCCAGCAGTCAGGACAGGTCTAATGAAAAACTGTTTTTT. Its translation is CASSQDRSNEKLFF. Full variable domain (outside the CDR3, taken from reference TRBV25-1 and TRBJ1-4): EADIYQTPRYLVIGTGKKITLECSQTMGHDKMYWYQQDPGMELHLIHYSYGVNSTEKGDLSSESTVSRIRTEHFPLTLESARPSHTSQYLCASSQDRSNEKLFFGSGTQLSVL.

This clone was seen a few times. The chain uses TRBV4-1 and TRBJ2-5; 10 nucleotides align to TRBD2. CDR1 and CDR2 from the germline V gene are MGHRA and YSYEKL. J lost 8 bases, V lost 1 base, and 13 bases had no gene match. The CDR3 runs to 17 residues. Here the CDR3 DNA reads TGCGCCAGCAGCCAAGCCGACGGATCTAGCGGGAGAATTACCCAGTACTTC. It translates to CASSQADGSSGRITQYF.

This chain links TRBV5-1 with TRBJ1-1; 11 bases are a match to TRBD1. Looked up from germline, CDR1 is SGHRS and CDR2 is YFSETQ. Germline trimming cut 4 bases from V and 6 bases from J; bases unmatched to any gene: 11. The CDR3 loop spans 16 amino acids. CDR3 bases: TGCGCCAGCAGCCCGGAAATTGGACAGGGGGCCGCTGAAGCTTTCTTT. Translating it yields CASSPEIGQGAAEAFF.

The rearrangement joins TRBV5-6 to TRBJ2-7; 8 nucleotides agree with TRBD2. V lost 4 bases, J lost 2 bases, and 5 bases stayed unmatched. The CDR3 contains 14 residues. Germline V CDR1 and CDR2: SGHDT, YYEEEE. CDR3: CASSPTSGPYEQYF. The CDR3 DNA reads TGTGCCAGCAGCCCTACTAGCGGCCCCTACGAGCAGTACTTC.

The rearrangement links TRBV29-1 to TRBJ2-7; 7 bases match TRBD1. The CDR3 sequence is 12 residues long. Trimming at V came to 4 bases and at J to 6 bases, leaving 6 bases not matched to a gene. Germline assignment: CDR1 SQVTM and CDR2 ANQGSEA. The CDR3 coding sequence is TGCAGCGTTGCACTACAGGGGTTCGAGCAGTACTTC. It translates to CSVALQGFEQYF.

In this sample, this clone turned up a few times. The rearrangement joins TRBV6-5 to TRBJ2-7, with 7 bases matching TRBD1. Per germline, CDR1 MNHEY and CDR2 SVGAGI. Germline trimming cut 6 bases from V and 2 bases from J; bases unmatched to any gene: 4. This CDR3 has 13 amino acids. The CDR3 region has the DNA TGTGCCAGCAGGGGGACAGCCACCTACGAGCAGTACTTC. Its translation: CASRGTATYEQYF.

V usage is TRBV19 and J usage is TRBJ2-7; D gene ambiguous. Deletions cut 5 bases from V and 0 bases from J, with 11 bases between. The V gene's germline CDR1 is LNHDA and CDR2 SQIVND (reference sequence). The CDR3 totals 14 residues. This CDR3 is CASSPQVRSYEQYF. In nucleotides, the CDR3 is TGTGCCAGTAGTCCCCAGGTACGCTCCTACGAGCAGTACTTC.